One and the same sample provided the 7 T cell receptor beta chains below, sequenced in a study of blood T cell repertoires in COVID-19. The data were produced by immunoSEQ multiplex PCR, yet TCRdb's version contains in-frame clones alone and is incomplete. The sample includes some 180,000 clones, 75% to 90% seen only once; the top ten take around 7%. Sample: peripheral blood. These receptors originate from a man aged 40-50 years with acute or convalescent COVID-19.

The chain recombines TRBV12-3 or TRBV12-4 with TRBJ1-5, with TRBD1 matching 7 bases. V trimming: 6 bases; J trimming: 5 bases; junction bases outside the gene matches: 4. The CDR3 covers 13 residues. CDR3 in DNA: TGTGCCAGCAGCAAGACAGGGTATCAGCCCCAGCATTTT. Its protein is CASSKTGYQPQHF.

The V gene is TRBV19, the J gene TRBJ2-6, with 12 bases that match TRBD1. With V trimmed by 5 bases and J by 1 base, 9 bases remained unmatched. CDR1 is LNHDA, CDR2 SQIVND, per germline (reference sequence). This CDR3 contains 19 residues. The CDR3 loop is CASSFRPGQGASGANVLTF. The DNA of the CDR3 is TGTGCCAGTAGTTTCCGGCCGGGACAGGGGGCTTCTGGGGCCAACGTCCTGACTTTC.

The V and J genes are TRBV6-6 and TRBJ2-6; TRBD1 matches at 11 bases. With 5 bases clipped from V and 4 bases from J, the junction kept 7 bases outside the gene matches. Germline CDR1 MNHNY, CDR2 SVGAGI (reference sequence). The CDR3 runs to 17 residues. CDR3 bases: TGTGCCAGCAGTCCGGACAGGGGGCATAGCGGGGCCAACGTCCTGACTTTC. This codes for CASSPDRGHSGANVLTF.

The chain combines TRBV4-1 with TRBJ1-2; D call uncertain. V was shortened by 0 bases and J by 2 bases, with 10 bases between the two germline ends. CDR3 length: 15 amino acids. The germline CDR1 and CDR2 sequences are MGHRA and YSYEKL. CDR3 DNA: TGCGCCAGCAGCCAAGATGCCGCCGGGAACTATGGCTACACCTTC. As protein: CASSQDAAGNYGYTF.

The chain uses TRBV12-3 or TRBV12-4 and TRBJ1-1; D is unclear. V gave up 6 bases and J gave up 6 bases, with 14 bases separating them. The CDR3 contains 13 residues. The CDR3 DNA reads TGTGCCAGCAGGGGCGAGGGTTTCGCTGAAGCTTTCTTT. It codes for CASRGEGFAEAFF.

The rearrangement links TRBV6-1 to TRBJ1-2, with a tentative D call TRBD1 (6 bases). The ends were cut back, 0 bases at V and 1 base at J, with 9 bases in the middle. This CDR3 comprises 15 residues. The germline V gene encodes CDR1 MNHNS and CDR2 SASEGT. CDR3 sequence (DNA): TGTGCCAGCAGTGAAGCAAGGGGGGGTAACTATGGCTACACCTTC. Translated, it gives CASSEARGGNYGYTF.

The V gene is TRBV5-5, the J gene TRBJ2-3, with unresolved D. V lost 4 bases, J lost 2 bases, and 8 bases lay in between. The CDR3 spans 13 residues. The germline V gene encodes CDR1 SGHKS and CDR2 YYEKEE (reference sequence). CDR3: CASSPAVTDTQYF. The CDR3 DNA follows: TGTGCCAGCAGCCCCGCAGTCACAGATACGCAGTATTTT.